This T cell receptor beta chain comes out of a study of radiation and T cells in renal cell carcinoma. The time point: blood 4 weeks post-SBRT, at nephrectomy. Treatment indicated: 15 Gy SBRT to primary tumor, nephrectomy 4 weeks later. This renal cell carcinoma was of the clear cell type. Concerning this clone itself: Its cognate antigen is unknown.

The data were produced by immunoSEQ multiplex PCR, yet TCRdb's version contains in-frame clones alone and is incomplete. The repertoire holds tens of thousands of clones, with about 85% as singletons. The study's findings and limits: In blood, top tumor clones expanded by 2 weeks, shrinking by 4. Without pretreatment biopsies, baseline tumor clonotype presence was undetermined.

The ends were cut back, 0 bases at V and 4 bases at J, with 8 bases in the middle. Germline CDR1 is SGHRS and CDR2 is YFSETQ. The CDR3 length is 13 residues. This chain links TRBV5-1 with TRBJ2-7; D unresolved. The sample in question was blood, obtained from a patient whose treatment included radiotherapy and nephrectomy. This clonotype was sampled from a man aged 45-60 years with renal cell carcinoma. CDR3: CASSLELRYEQYF. In DNA form, the CDR3 reads TGCGCCAGCAGCTTGGAGTTGAGGTACGAGCAGTACTTC. Drawing the rest from reference TRBV5-1 and TRBJ2-7, the complete variable domain is KAGVTQTPRYLIKTRGQQVTLSCSPISGHRSVSWYQQTPGQGLQFLFEYFSETQRNKGNFPGRFSGRQFSNSRSEMNVSTLELGDSALYLCASSLELRYEQYFGPGTRLTVT.